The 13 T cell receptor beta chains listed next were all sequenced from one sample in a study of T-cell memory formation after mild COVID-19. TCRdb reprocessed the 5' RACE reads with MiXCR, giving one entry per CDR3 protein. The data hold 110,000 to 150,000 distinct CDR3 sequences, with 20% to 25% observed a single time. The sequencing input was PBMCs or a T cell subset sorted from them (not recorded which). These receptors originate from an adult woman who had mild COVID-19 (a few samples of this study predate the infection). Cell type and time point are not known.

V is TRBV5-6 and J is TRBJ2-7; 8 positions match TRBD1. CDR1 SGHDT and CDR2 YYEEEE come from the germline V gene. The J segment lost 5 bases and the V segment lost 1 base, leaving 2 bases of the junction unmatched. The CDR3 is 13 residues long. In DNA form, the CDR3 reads TGTGCCAGCAGCTTGTCCAGGGGGCACGAGCAGTACTTC. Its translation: CASSLSRGHEQYF.

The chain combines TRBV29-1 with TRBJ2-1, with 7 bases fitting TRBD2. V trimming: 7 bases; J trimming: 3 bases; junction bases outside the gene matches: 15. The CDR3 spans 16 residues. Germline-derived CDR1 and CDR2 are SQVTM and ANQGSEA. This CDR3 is CSAIHEAGDLYNEQFF. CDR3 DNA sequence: TGCAGCGCTATACATGAGGCGGGAGACCTCTACAATGAGCAGTTCTTC.

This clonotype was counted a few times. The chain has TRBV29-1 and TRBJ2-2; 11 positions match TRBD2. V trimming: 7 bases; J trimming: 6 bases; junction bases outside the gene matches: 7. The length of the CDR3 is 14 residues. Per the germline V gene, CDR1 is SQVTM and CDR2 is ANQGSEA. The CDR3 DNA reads TGCAGCGGAACACTAGCGGGAGTCCCCGGGGAGCTGTTTTTT. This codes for CSGTLAGVPGELFF.

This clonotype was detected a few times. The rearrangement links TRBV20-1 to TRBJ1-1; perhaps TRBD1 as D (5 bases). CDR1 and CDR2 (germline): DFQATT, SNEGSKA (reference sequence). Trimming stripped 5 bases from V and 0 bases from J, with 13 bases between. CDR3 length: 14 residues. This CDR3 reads CSAHVPGMNTEAFF. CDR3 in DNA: TGCAGTGCTCATGTGCCAGGGATGAACACTGAAGCTTTCTTT.

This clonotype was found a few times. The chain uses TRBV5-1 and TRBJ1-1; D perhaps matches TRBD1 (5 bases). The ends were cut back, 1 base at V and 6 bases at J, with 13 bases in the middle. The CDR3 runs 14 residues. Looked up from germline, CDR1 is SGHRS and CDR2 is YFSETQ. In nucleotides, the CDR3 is TGCGCCAGCAGCTTGCAGGAGCCGGGGGCTGAAGCTTTCTTT. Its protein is CASSLQEPGAEAFF.

As DNA, the CDR3 is TGTGCCTGGAGTGGGGGCTCTGGGGCCAACGTCCTGACTTTC. It is translated as CAWSGGSGANVLTF. This chain joins TRBV30 and TRBJ2-6; D is ambiguous. V was pared by 1 base and J by 0 bases, with 4 bases between. Per the germline V gene, CDR1 is GTSNPN and CDR2 is SVGIG (reference sequence). This CDR3 comprises 14 residues.

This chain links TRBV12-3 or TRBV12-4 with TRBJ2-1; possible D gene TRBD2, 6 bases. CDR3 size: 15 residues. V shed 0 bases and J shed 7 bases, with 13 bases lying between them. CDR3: CASSLAPSESNEQFF. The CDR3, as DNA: TGTGCCAGCAGTTTAGCCCCTAGCGAGTCGAATGAGCAGTTCTTC.

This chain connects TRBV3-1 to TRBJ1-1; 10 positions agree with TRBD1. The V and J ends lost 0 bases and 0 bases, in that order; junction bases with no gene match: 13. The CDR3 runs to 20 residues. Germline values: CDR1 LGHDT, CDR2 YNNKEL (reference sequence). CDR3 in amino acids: CASSQDVPPPGQGMNTEAFF. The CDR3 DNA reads TGTGCCAGCAGCCAAGATGTCCCCCCCCCGGGACAGGGGATGAACACTGAAGCTTTCTTT.

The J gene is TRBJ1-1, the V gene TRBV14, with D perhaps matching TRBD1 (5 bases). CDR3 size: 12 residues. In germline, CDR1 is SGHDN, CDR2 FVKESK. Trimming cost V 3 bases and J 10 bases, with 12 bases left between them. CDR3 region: CASSHGTGGAFF. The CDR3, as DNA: TGTGCCAGCAGCCACGGCACGGGGGGAGCTTTCTTT.

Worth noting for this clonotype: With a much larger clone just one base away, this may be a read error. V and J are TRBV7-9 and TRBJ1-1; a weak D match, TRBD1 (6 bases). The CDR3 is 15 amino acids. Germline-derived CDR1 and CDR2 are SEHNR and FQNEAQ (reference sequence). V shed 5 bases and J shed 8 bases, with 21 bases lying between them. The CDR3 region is CASSTVAGGPIEAFF. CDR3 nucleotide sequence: TGTGCCAGCAGCACCGTGGCGGGGGGCCCTATCGAAGCTTTCTTT.

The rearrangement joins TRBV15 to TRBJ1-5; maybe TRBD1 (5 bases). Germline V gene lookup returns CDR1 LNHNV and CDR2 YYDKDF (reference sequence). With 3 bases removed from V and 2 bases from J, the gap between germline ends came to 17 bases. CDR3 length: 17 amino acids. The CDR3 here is CATSSPGGTFGNQPQHF. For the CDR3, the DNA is TGTGCCACCAGCAGCCCCGGTGGGACGTTTGGCAATCAGCCCCAGCATTTT.

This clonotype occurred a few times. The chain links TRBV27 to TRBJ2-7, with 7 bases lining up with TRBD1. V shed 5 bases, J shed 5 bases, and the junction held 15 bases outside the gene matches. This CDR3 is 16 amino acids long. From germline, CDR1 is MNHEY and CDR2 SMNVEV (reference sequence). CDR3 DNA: TGTGCCAGCAGTCCCCACCTAGGGACAGTACCTAACGAGCAGTACTTC. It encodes CASSPHLGTVPNEQYF.

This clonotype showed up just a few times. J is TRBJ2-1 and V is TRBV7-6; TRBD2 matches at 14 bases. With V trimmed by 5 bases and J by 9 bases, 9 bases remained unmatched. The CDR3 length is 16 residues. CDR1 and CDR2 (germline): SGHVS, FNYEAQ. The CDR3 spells CASSPRTSGRYGEQFF. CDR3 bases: TGTGCCAGCAGCCCGAGGACTAGCGGGAGGTACGGTGAGCAGTTCTTC.